These 7 T cell receptor beta chains came from one sample sequenced in a study of CD8+ T cells in alopecia areata. Treatment specified: oral pan-JAK inhibitor, 5-10 mg twice daily. Extracted from the samples, RNA was reverse transcribed into cDNA to serve as the sequencing template. The table came from immunoSEQ multiplex PCR; TCRdb's copy has only in-frame clones and leaves some out. In the table there are 100,000 to 150,000 clones, around 60% of which are singletons. The sample consisted of CD4+ T cells sorted from blood, taken at week 4, from a patient treated with tofacitinib. The origin of the receptors is a human donor with alopecia areata.

V and J are TRBV9 and TRBJ1-5; D remains ambiguous. V lost 2 bases and J lost 5, with 8 bases in between. This CDR3 has 13 residues. The germline V gene has CDR1 SGDLS and CDR2 YYNGEE. The CDR3 coding sequence is TGTGCCAGCAGCGTTGACTGGGATCAGCCCCAGCATTTT. This sequence encodes CASSVDWDQPQHF.

The rearrangement links TRBV5-1 to TRBJ1-2; a possible D gene is TRBD1 (5 bases). Per germline, CDR1 SGHRS and CDR2 YFSETQ. The CDR3 is 14 residues long. Trimming removed 0 bases from V and 2 bases from J, with 8 bases in between. Here the CDR3 reads CASSLGWGNYGYTF. The CDR3 DNA is TGCGCCAGCAGCTTGGGTTGGGGGAACTATGGCTACACCTTC.

The chain recombines TRBV5-8 with TRBJ2-7, with D hard to call. The CDR3 spans 13 residues. V dropped 2 bases and J dropped 1 base, with 7 bases sitting between them. The V gene's germline CDR1 is SGHTS and CDR2 YDEGEE. Written as DNA, the CDR3 is TGTGCCAGCAGCTTCCCAGCATCCTACGAGCAGTACTTC. Translation: CASSFPASYEQYF. Full variable domain (remainder filled in from reference TRBV5-8 and TRBJ2-7): EAGVTQSPTHLIKTRGQQATLRCSPISGHTSVYWYQQALGLGLQFLLWYDEGEERNRGNFPPRFSGRQFPNYSSELNVNALELEDSALYLCASSFPASYEQYFGPGTRLTVT.

The V gene is TRBV6-5, the J gene TRBJ1-6; TRBD1 is a possible D gene (5 bases). CDR1 is MNHEY, CDR2 SVGAGI, per germline. CDR3 length: 14 amino acids. Trimming took 8 bases from V and 10 from J, leaving 18 bases between them. CDR3 in amino acids: CASSLYGARSPLHF. The CDR3 bases are TGTGCCAGCTCCCTGTATGGGGCGAGATCACCCCTCCACTTT.

The chain recombines TRBV7-2 with TRBJ2-5; D remains ambiguous. V shed 5 bases and J shed 5 bases, with 9 bases lying between them. Germline loops: CDR1 SGHTA, CDR2 FQGNSA. The CDR3 extends over 12 amino acids. Written as DNA, the CDR3 is TGTGCCAGCAGCCGCGTCTTGGAGACCCAGTACTTC. Protein product: CASSRVLETQYF.

This clone has only one observation. V gene TRBV29-1 combines with J gene TRBJ1-2, with D possibly matching TRBD1 (5 bases). CDR1 is SQVTM and CDR2 is ANQGSEA in the germline V gene. Trimming removed 3 bases at V and 4 bases at J, with 15 bases between. This CDR3 comprises 14 residues. For the CDR3, the DNA is TGCAGCGTTGAGGAGGGAGGGACGGTCTATGGCTACACCTTC. The encoded protein is CSVEEGGTVYGYTF.

This clone was recorded once. The V gene is TRBV29-1, the J gene TRBJ2-3; D uncertain. This CDR3 spans 10 amino acids. The V and J ends lost 4 bases and 7 bases respectively, with 6 bases between them. Per the germline V gene, CDR1 is SQVTM and CDR2 is ANQGSEA. CDR3 protein: CSVAHNTQYF. In nucleotides, the CDR3 is TGCAGCGTTGCCCATAATACGCAGTATTTT.